This T cell receptor (beta chain) came from a study of T cells in narcolepsy. Study-level findings and limits: Reportedly, autoreactive clonotypes were serially detected in patients' blood but not controls'.

This CDR3 has 19 residues. Germline V lookup: CDR1 MDHEN, CDR2 SYDVKM. The ends lost 2 bases at V and 1 base at J; junction bases unmatched: 12. Comment on this clone: The antigen remains undetermined.

Measured with immunoSEQ multiplex PCR; TCRdb has only the in-frame clones, and not every one. This sample has around 30,000 clones; roughly 88% occur once, and the top ten carry around 1.2%. The sample was CD45RA- memory CD4+ T cells from PBMCs. The chain is built from TRBV28 and TRBJ2-2; TRBD1 matches 8 bases. This clonotype was obtained from a human donor with narcolepsy. CDR3 sequence (DNA): TGTGCCAGCAGTTTAAGGGCGTGGGTAGGGACAGGGAACACCGGGGAGCTGTTTTTT. This gives the protein CASSLRAWVGTGNTGELFF.